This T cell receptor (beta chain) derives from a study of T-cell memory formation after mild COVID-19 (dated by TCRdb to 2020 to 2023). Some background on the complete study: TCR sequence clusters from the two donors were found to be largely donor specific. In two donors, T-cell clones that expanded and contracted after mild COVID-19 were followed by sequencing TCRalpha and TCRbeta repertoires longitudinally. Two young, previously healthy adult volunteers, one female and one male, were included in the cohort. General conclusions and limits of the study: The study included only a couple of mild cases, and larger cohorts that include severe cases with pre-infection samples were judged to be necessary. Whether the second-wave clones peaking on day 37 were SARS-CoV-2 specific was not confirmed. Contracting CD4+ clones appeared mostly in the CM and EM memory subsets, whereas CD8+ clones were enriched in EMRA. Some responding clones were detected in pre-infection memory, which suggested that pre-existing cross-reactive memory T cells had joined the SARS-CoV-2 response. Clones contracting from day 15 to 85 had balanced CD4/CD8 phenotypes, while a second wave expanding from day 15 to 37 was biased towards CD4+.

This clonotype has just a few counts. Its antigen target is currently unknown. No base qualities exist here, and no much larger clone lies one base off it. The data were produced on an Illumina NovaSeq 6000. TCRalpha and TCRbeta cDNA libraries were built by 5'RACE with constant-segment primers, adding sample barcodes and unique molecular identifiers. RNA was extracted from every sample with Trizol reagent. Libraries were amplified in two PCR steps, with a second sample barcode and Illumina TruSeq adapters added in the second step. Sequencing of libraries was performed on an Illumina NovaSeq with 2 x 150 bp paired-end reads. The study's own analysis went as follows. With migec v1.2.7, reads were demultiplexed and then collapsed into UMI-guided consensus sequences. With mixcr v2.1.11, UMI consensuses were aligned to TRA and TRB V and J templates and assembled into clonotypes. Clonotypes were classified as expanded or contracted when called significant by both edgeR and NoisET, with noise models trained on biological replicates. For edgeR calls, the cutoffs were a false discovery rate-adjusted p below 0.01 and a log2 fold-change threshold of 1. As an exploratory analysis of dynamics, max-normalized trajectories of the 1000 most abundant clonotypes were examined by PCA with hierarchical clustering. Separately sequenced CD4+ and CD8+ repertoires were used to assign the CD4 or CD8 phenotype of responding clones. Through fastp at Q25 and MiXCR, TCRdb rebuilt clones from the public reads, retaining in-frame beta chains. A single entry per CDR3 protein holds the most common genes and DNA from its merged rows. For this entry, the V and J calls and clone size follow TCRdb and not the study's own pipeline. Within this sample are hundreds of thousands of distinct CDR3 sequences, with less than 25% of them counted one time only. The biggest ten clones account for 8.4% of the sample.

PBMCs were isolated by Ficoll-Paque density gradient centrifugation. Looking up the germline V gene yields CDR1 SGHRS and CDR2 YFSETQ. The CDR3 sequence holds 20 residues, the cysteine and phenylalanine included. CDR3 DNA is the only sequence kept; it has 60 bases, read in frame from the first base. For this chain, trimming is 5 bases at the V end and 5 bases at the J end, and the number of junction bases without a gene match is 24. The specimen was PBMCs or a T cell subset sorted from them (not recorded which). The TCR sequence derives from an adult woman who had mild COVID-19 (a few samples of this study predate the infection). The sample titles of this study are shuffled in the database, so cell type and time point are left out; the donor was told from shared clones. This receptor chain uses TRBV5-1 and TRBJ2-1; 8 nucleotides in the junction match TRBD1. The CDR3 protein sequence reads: CASRHTFVRRTGNVDNEQFF. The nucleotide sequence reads TGCGCCAGCAGACATACGTTCGTACGCCGGACAGGGAATGTCGACAATGAGCAGTTCTTC.